A selection of T cell receptor beta chains follows, all from one sample in a study of blood T cell repertoires in COVID-19. Data came from immunoSEQ multiplex PCR; TCRdb stores just in-frame clones and leaves some out. The table shows around 190,000 clones, with 89% occurring only once. Sequenced: peripheral blood. These TCRs come from a man aged 18 to 29 who had recovered from COVID-19. Both conserved end residues are part of each CDR3. D genes are given only for firm matches. Size values are once, few and many counts, or a class for expanded clones, and some rows have none.

cdr3_length	clone_size	d_call	v_call	j_call	cdr3_aa	cdr3_nt
12	-	-	TRBV9	TRBJ2-1	CASTNFYNEQFF	TGTGCCAGCACTAACTTCTACAATGAGCAGTTCTTC
12	-	-	TRBV7-9	TRBJ1-1	CASRNGNTEAFF	TGTGCCAGCCGAAACGGGAACACTGAAGCTTTCTTT
15	-	-	TRBV7-8	TRBJ1-4	CASSLVPGTYEKLFF	TGTGCCAGCAGCTTAGTCCCAGGGACTTATGAAAAACTGTTTTTT
16	-	TRBD1	TRBV6-6	TRBJ1-5	CASSYLGQGSIQPQHF	TGTGCCAGCAGTTATTTGGGACAGGGCTCTATTCAGCCCCAGCATTTT
16	-	-	TRBV27	TRBJ1-5	CASGPLRVRGSQPQHF	TGTGCCAGCGGACCCCTCCGGGTAAGAGGGAGTCAGCCCCAGCATTTT
13	-	TRBD1	TRBV6-5	TRBJ2-1	CASSKTGGNEQFF	TGTGCCAGCAGCAAGACAGGGGGCAATGAGCAGTTCTTC
14	-	-	TRBV7-9	TRBJ1-6	CASSPDSYNSPLHF	TGTGCCAGCAGCCCGGACTCGTATAATTCACCCCTCCACTTT
15	-	TRBD1	TRBV5-6	TRBJ1-1	CASSLTGTGRHPAFF	TGTGCCAGCAGCTTGACCGGGACAGGGAGACACCCCGCTTTCTTT
15	-	TRBD1	TRBV27	TRBJ1-6	CASRSGTAYNSPLHF	TGTGCCAGCAGGTCCGGGACAGCTTATAATTCACCCCTCCACTTT
14	-	-	TRBV29-1	TRBJ1-2	CSVLPVGAGNGYTF	TGCAGCGTCCTACCCGTGGGGGCGGGCAATGGCTACACCTTC
13	-	TRBD1	TRBV29-1	TRBJ2-1	CSVERDRSNEQFF	TGCAGCGTTGAACGGGACAGAAGCAATGAGCAGTTCTTC
15	medium-sized	TRBD1	TRBV19	TRBJ2-7	CASRSGQGDTYEQYF	TGTGCCAGTAGATCCGGACAGGGGGACACCTACGAGCAGTACTTC
14	-	TRBD1	TRBV28	TRBJ1-1	CASRNRGPNTEAFF	TGTGCCAGCAGGAACAGGGGCCCGAACACTGAAGCTTTCTTT
17	-	TRBD2	TRBV9	TRBJ2-1	CASSDTKGSGTRYEQFF	TGTGCCAGCAGCGACACGAAGGGGTCCGGGACTAGATATGAGCAGTTCTTC
15	-	TRBD2	TRBV19	TRBJ2-2	CASSRTSGNTGELFF	TGTGCCAGTAGTAGGACTAGCGGGAACACCGGGGAGCTGTTTTTT
15	-	-	TRBV29-1	TRBJ2-3	CSADGEAGTTDTQYF	TGCAGCGCTGATGGGGAGGCAGGAACTACAGATACGCAGTATTTT
20	-	TRBD1	TRBV7-2	TRBJ1-6	CASSLAAPGQGSSYNSPLHF	TGTGCCAGCAGCTTAGCGGCCCCGGGACAGGGGAGCTCCTATAATTCACCCCTCCACTTT
14	-	-	TRBV27	TRBJ1-1	CASSPSWKNTEAFF	TGTGCCAGCAGTCCTAGTTGGAAGAACACTGAAGCTTTCTTT
11	-	-	TRBV20-1	TRBJ1-2	CSATSGDGYTF	TGCAGTGCAACCTCGGGGGACGGCTACACCTTC
16	-	TRBD1	TRBV10-3	TRBJ2-3	CAISEPGQGTTDTQYF	TGTGCCATCAGTGAACCGGGACAGGGGACCACAGATACGCAGTATTTT
15	-	TRBD2	TRBV5-6	TRBJ2-1	CASSLGLAGRNEQFF	TGTGCCAGCAGCTTGGGACTAGCGGGAAGAAATGAGCAGTTCTTC
13	-	-	TRBV4-1	TRBJ1-2	CASSPINGLGYTF	TGCGCCAGCAGCCCAATTAATGGCCTGGGCTACACCTTC
16	-	TRBD2	TRBV6-5	TRBJ2-7	CASSYGLAGGSYEQYF	TGTGCCAGCAGTTACGGACTAGCGGGAGGGTCCTACGAGCAGTACTTC
14	-	TRBD2	TRBV7-2	TRBJ2-7	CASSLASGTYEQYF	TGTGCCAGCAGCTTAGCTAGCGGGACTTACGAGCAGTACTTC
10	-	-	TRBV19	TRBJ1-1	CASIGSEAFF	TGTGCCAGTATCGGTAGTGAAGCTTTCTTT
18	-	-	TRBV4-1	TRBJ2-5	CASSQDPFSAAGKETQYF	TGCGCCAGCAGCCAAGATCCTTTTAGCGCGGCAGGCAAAGAGACCCAGTACTTC
15	-	TRBD2	TRBV7-9	TRBJ2-5	CASSSSGRAGETQYF	TGTGCCAGCAGCAGTAGCGGGAGGGCCGGGGAGACCCAGTACTTC
16	-	-	TRBV7-3	TRBJ2-1	CASSLTSRGSYNEQFF	TGTGCCAGCAGCTTAACAAGCAGGGGATCCTACAATGAGCAGTTCTTC
18	-	TRBD2	TRBV5-1	TRBJ2-7	CASSFRLAGGQRAYEQYF	TGCGCCAGCAGCTTCCGACTAGCGGGAGGACAAAGGGCCTACGAGCAGTACTTC
14	-	TRBD1	TRBV29-1	TRBJ2-1	CSVEQGAGFNEQFF	TGCAGCGTTGAGCAGGGGGCTGGGTTCAATGAGCAGTTCTTC
14	-	-	TRBV2	TRBJ1-5	CASSEHPLAGPQHF	TGTGCCAGCAGTGAACACCCCCTGGCAGGGCCCCAGCATTTT
13	-	-	TRBV6-1	TRBJ1-6	CASSDRSNSPLHF	TGTGCCAGCAGTGACAGATCCAATTCACCCCTCCACTTT